This T cell receptor beta chain stems from a study of identical twins. Study results and caveats: Conclusions leaned on cross-sectional statistical analysis and did not track the same donors over time. Among monozygotic twins, out-of-frame TCR alpha sharing exceeded what models predicted.

Concerning this clonotype itself: Its antigen is not identified.

It was template switching that added a universal primer site, and there were unique molecular identifiers on the cDNA. TCRdb re-derived calls from the 5' RACE reads in MiXCR, one entry per CDR3 protein. The sample lists 510,000 or so distinct CDR3 sequences; around 15% were seen once. Germline V lookup: CDR1 SNHLY, CDR2 FYNNEI. The CDR3 is 16 residues long. The V gene lost 6 bases and the J gene lost 3 bases, with 18 bases spanning the gap. Everyone who gave samples was a healthy Caucasian. These same data were also listed under a study on yellow fever vaccine responses in identical twins.

The sequence was obtained from a woman under 30 in good health. The chain joins TRBV2 to TRBJ2-1; D may match TRBD1 or TRBD2 (5 bases each). Sequencing was carried out using CD4+ T cells sorted from blood. CDR3 bases: TGTGCCAGCAGGACCGGGGACGCGAGTCACTACAATGAGCAGTTCTTC. Protein sequence: CASRTGDASHYNEQFF.